This T cell receptor beta chain stems from a study of TIL therapy for anti-PD-1-resistant metastatic lung cancer. About the research overall: Median tumor mutation burden was more than 1.4 mutations per megabase.

Sequencing used immunoSEQ v3. Some clones are missing from TCRdb's copy, which holds only in-frame ones; the method was immunoSEQ multiplex PCR. The table lists thousands of clones, over 70% of them singletons. Germline-derived CDR1 and CDR2 are MGHRA and YSYEKL. V was cut by 1 base and J by 3 bases, with 16 bases left in between. The CDR3 totals 17 residues. As for time point: pre-treatment sample, taken before nivolumab and TIL therapy. Most excised metastases sampled were pleural nodules or supraclavicular lymph nodes. The chain couples TRBV4-1 to TRBJ1-3, with D possibly matching TRBD1 (5 bases). This TCR derives from a person aged 25-85 years with non-small cell lung cancer. The material sequenced was tumor tissue, taken at baseline. CDR3 loop: CASSQALDRDYGNTIYF. The DNA of the CDR3 is TGCGCCAGCAGCCAAGCTCTTGACAGAGACTATGGAAACACCATATATTTT.